This is a list of T cell receptor beta chains from one sample in a study of Ad26.COV2.S vaccination and SARS-CoV-2 variants. TCRdb keeps only in-frame clones here, not all; method: immunoSEQ multiplex PCR. The sample has roughly 330,000 clones; 85% to 90% are singletons. The sequencing here drew on peripheral blood, taken in a trial of Ad26.COV2.S vaccine versus placebo. The receptors shown here come from a person between 18 and 65 years old who received the Ad26.COV2.S COVID-19 vaccine or a placebo. CDR3s include the opening cysteine and the closing phenylalanine or tryptophan. Fields, in order: D gene, clone size, J gene, V gene, CDR3 protein, CDR3 DNA. The D gene is left open where the match is weak. Size values are once, few and many counts, or a class for expanded clones, and some rows have none.

-,-,TRBJ1-1,TRBV7-6,CASSLTVPTMNTEAFF,TGTGCCAGCAGCTTGACAGTACCGACAATGAACACTGAAGCTTTCTTT
TRBD1,-,TRBJ1-2,TRBV5-4,CASSLRDRLEYGYTF,TGTGCCAGCAGCTTACGGGACAGGTTAGAATATGGCTACACCTTC
-,-,TRBJ2-3,TRBV4-2,CASSQDPAGGTDTQYF,TGTGCCAGCAGCCAAGATCCAGCGGGCGGCACAGATACGCAGTATTTT
TRBD2,-,TRBJ2-1,TRBV14,CASSLERLAVQSEQFF,TGTGCCAGCAGCCTCGAGAGACTAGCGGTACAAAGTGAGCAGTTCTTC
-,-,TRBJ2-5,TRBV6-5,CASTMTGGNQETQYF,TGTGCCAGCACCATGACGGGGGGCAACCAAGAGACCCAGTACTTC
-,-,TRBJ1-5,TRBV2,CASSTSDSLYSNQPQHF,TGTGCCAGCTCGACGTCGGACAGCCTGTATAGCAATCAGCCCCAGCATTTT
-,-,TRBJ2-1,TRBV29-1,CSVSEYNEQFF,TGCAGCGTAAGCGAATACAATGAGCAGTTCTTC
-,-,TRBJ1-2,TRBV5-6,CASSLQGNYGYTF,TGTGCCAGCAGCCTCCAGGGGAACTATGGCTACACCTTC
-,-,TRBJ1-2,TRBV4-1,CASSQDWEGPANYGYTF,TGCGCCAGCAGCCAAGATTGGGAGGGGCCGGCTAACTATGGCTACACCTTC
-,-,TRBJ2-1,TRBV7-9,CASSSPKGYEQFF,TGTGCCAGCAGCTCCCCTAAGGGCTATGAGCAGTTCTTC
TRBD1,-,TRBJ1-1,TRBV10-3,CAIRTGEGEAFF,TGTGCCATTCGGACAGGGGAGGGTGAAGCTTTCTTT
-,-,TRBJ2-3,TRBV5-4,CASSLSSFGSGRSDTQYF,TGTGCCAGCAGCTTGTCATCCTTCGGGTCGGGAAGGTCGGATACGCAGTATTTT
TRBD1,-,TRBJ2-3,TRBV6-1,CASSEVFRGPGDTQYF,TGTGCCAGCAGTGAGGTCTTCAGGGGGCCTGGAGATACGCAGTATTTT
TRBD2,-,TRBJ2-1,TRBV19,CASSQGLAGYEQFF,TGTGCCAGTAGTCAGGGACTAGCGGGATATGAGCAGTTCTTC
TRBD2,-,TRBJ2-3,TRBV11-2,CASSSGGARDTTDTQYF,TGTGCCAGCAGCTCGGGGGGGGCCAGGGATACGACAGATACGCAGTATTTT
-,-,TRBJ2-2,TRBV4-1,CASSQVGPTTGELFF,TGCGCCAGCAGCCAAGTGGGCCCTACCACCGGGGAGCTGTTTTTT
-,few,TRBJ2-1,TRBV19,CASSVRASNEQFF,TGTGCCAGTAGTGTGCGGGCCTCCAATGAGCAGTTCTTC
TRBD1,-,TRBJ1-6,TRBV7-9,CASSFGTGVSYNSPLHF,TGTGCCAGCAGCTTTGGGACAGGGGTATCCTATAATTCACCCCTCCACTTT
-,-,TRBJ1-1,TRBV4-3,CASSQVKNTEAFF,TGCGCCAGCAGCCAAGTTAAAAACACTGAAGCTTTCTTT
-,-,TRBJ2-7,TRBV15,CATSKQSSYEQYF,TGTGCCACCAGCAAACAGAGCTCCTACGAGCAGTACTTC
-,-,TRBJ2-5,TRBV2,CASSAASGGGYGETQYF,TGTGCCAGCAGTGCGGCTAGCGGAGGGGGGTATGGAGAGACCCAGTACTTC
-,-,TRBJ2-7,TRBV18,CASSPGAGAGASYEQYF,TGTGCCAGCTCACCAGGGGCGGGGGCAGGGGCCTCCTACGAGCAGTACTTC
-,-,TRBJ1-1,TRBV4-1,CASSQEGRGYQGNTEAFF,TGCGCCAGCAGCCAAGAGGGGAGGGGCTACCAGGGGAACACTGAAGCTTTCTTT
-,-,TRBJ1-5,TRBV19,CASSLRLGRGKGGQPQHF,TGTGCCAGTAGTCTCCGTTTGGGCAGGGGCAAGGGTGGGCAGCCCCAGCATTTT
TRBD1,-,TRBJ1-2,TRBV28,CASSVDRGGSFDGYTF,TGTGCCAGCAGTGTCGACAGGGGAGGTAGTTTCGATGGCTACACCTTC
-,-,TRBJ1-1,TRBV7-2,CASSLQENTEAFF,TGTGCCAGCAGCTTACAAGAGAACACTGAAGCTTTCTTT
-,-,TRBJ2-7,TRBV6-2/TRBV6-3,CASSETGVSSYEQYF,TGTGCCAGCAGCGAGACAGGTGTGAGCTCCTACGAGCAGTACTTC
-,few,TRBJ1-3,TRBV2,CASSEGFGNTIYF,TGTGCCAGCAGTGAGGGGTTTGGAAACACCATATATTTT
-,-,TRBJ2-2,TRBV5-3,CARSLVYPGRHGELFF,TGTGCCAGAAGCTTGGTGTATCCGGGACGCCACGGGGAGCTGTTTTTT
-,-,TRBJ2-2,TRBV7-8,CASSLNLPPLNTGELFF,TGTGCCAGCAGCTTAAATCTCCCCCCCCTTAACACCGGGGAGCTGTTTTTT
-,-,TRBJ1-4,TRBV6-5,CASSYLGTTNEKLFF,TGTGCCAGCAGTTACTTAGGTACAACTAATGAAAAACTGTTTTTT
-,-,TRBJ2-5,TRBV9,CASSVDGVRQETQYF,TGTGCCAGCAGCGTAGACGGGGTCAGACAAGAGACCCAGTACTTC
-,-,TRBJ1-1,TRBV12-3/TRBV12-4,CASIQWASAEAFF,TGTGCCAGCATCCAATGGGCGTCTGCTGAAGCTTTCTTT
TRBD1,-,TRBJ1-4,TRBV18,CASSPSQGGTEKLFF,TGTGCCAGCTCACCCTCTCAGGGGGGAACTGAAAAACTGTTTTTT
TRBD2,-,TRBJ2-1,TRBV7-2,CASSSGLAVSYNEQFF,TGTGCCAGCAGCTCAGGACTAGCGGTCTCCTACAATGAGCAGTTCTTC
TRBD1,-,TRBJ2-3,TRBV18,CASSPPGQGITDTQYF,TGTGCCAGCTCACCTCCGGGACAGGGTATCACAGATACGCAGTATTTT
-,-,TRBJ1-4,TRBV27,CASGIGTKEKLFF,TGTGCCAGTGGGATCGGCACTAAGGAAAAACTGTTTTTT
-,-,TRBJ2-2,TRBV19,CASSPRTANTGELFF,TGTGCCAGTAGTCCTAGGACAGCCAACACCGGGGAGCTGTTTTTT
-,once,TRBJ1-2,TRBV6-5,CASSRASGAVYGYTF,TGTGCCAGCAGCCGGGCCTCAGGGGCGGTCTATGGCTACACCTTC
-,-,TRBJ2-7,TRBV11-2,CASSPIEAWEQYF,TGTGCCAGCAGCCCTATAGAGGCATGGGAGCAGTACTTC
-,-,TRBJ1-1,TRBV11-2,CASSLGYRRGGGNTEAFF,TGTGCCAGCAGCTTAGGTTACAGACGGGGCGGGGGAAACACTGAAGCTTTCTTT
-,-,TRBJ2-6,TRBV11-3,CASSHSGLLSGANVLTF,TGTGCCAGCAGCCATAGCGGCCTTCTCTCTGGGGCCAACGTCCTGACTTTC
-,-,TRBJ1-5,TRBV5-6,CASSFGRGRVSWNDQPQHF,TGTGCCAGCAGCTTTGGTCGGGGCAGGGTCTCATGGAACGATCAGCCCCAGCATTTT
TRBD1,-,TRBJ1-4,TRBV5-1,CASSTDRGVNEKLFF,TGCGCCAGCAGCACGGACAGGGGGGTAAATGAAAAACTGTTTTTT
TRBD2,-,TRBJ2-1,TRBV10-3,CAISALLAGGWNEQFF,TGTGCCATCAGTGCCCTCCTAGCGGGAGGGTGGAATGAGCAGTTCTTC
TRBD1,-,TRBJ1-1,TRBV18,CASSPGQGYTEAFF,TGTGCCAGCTCGCCGGGACAGGGGTACACTGAAGCTTTCTTT
-,-,TRBJ1-6,TRBV14,CASRVTMLGAPLHF,TGTGCCAGCAGAGTGACAATGCTCGGGGCACCCCTCCACTTT
-,-,TRBJ1-1,TRBV3-1/TRBV3-2,CASSQDPRPNTEAFF,TGTGCCAGCAGCCAAGATCCCCGTCCGAACACTGAAGCTTTCTTT
-,-,TRBJ2-2,TRBV11-2,CASSLGSSNTGELFF,TGTGCCAGCAGCTTGGGGAGCTCAAACACCGGGGAGCTGTTTTTT
-,-,TRBJ2-5,TRBV27,CASGRSAGGPQYF,TGTGCCAGCGGTCGGTCGGCAGGAGGGCCCCAGTACTTC
-,-,TRBJ2-3,TRBV7-2,CASSSAYPGSRADTQYF,TGTGCCAGCAGCTCCGCTTATCCGGGAAGCAGGGCAGATACGCAGTATTTT
TRBD1,-,TRBJ1-2,TRBV5-1,CASSLDRGGILDGYTF,TGCGCCAGCAGCTTGGACAGGGGGGGAATCCTAGATGGCTACACCTTC
-,-,TRBJ1-2,TRBV21-1,CASSKGLRGQIPTNYGYTF,TGTGCCAGCAGCAAAGGTCTGCGAGGACAGATACCCACTAACTATGGCTACACCTTC
-,once,TRBJ2-7,TRBV25-1,CASSLSTYEQYF,TGTGCCAGCAGTCTTTCAACCTACGAGCAGTACTTC
-,-,TRBJ1-1,TRBV3-1/TRBV3-2,CASSQDEVLFTEAFF,TGTGCCAGCAGCCAAGATGAGGTCCTTTTCACTGAAGCTTTCTTT
-,few,TRBJ1-2,TRBV4-1,CASSQGTTGRSYTF,TGCGCCAGCAGCCAAGGTACGACAGGAAGAAGCTACACCTTC
-,-,TRBJ1-5,TRBV18,CASSQNQGRQPQHF,TGTGCCAGCTCACAAAATCAGGGGCGTCAGCCCCAGCATTTT
-,-,TRBJ2-5,TRBV3-1/TRBV3-2,CASSQRVGAETQYF,TGTGCCAGCAGCCAAAGGGTGGGGGCAGAGACCCAGTACTTC
-,-,TRBJ1-1,TRBV18,CASSTGGGNTEAFF,TGTGCCAGCTCCACGGGAGGCGGAAACACTGAAGCTTTCTTT